The 10 T cell receptor beta chains below come from one sample, sequenced in a study of blood T cells in healthy people across ages. Through a sample-barcoded 5' primer and a J-beta primer mix, a second PCR was run for about 7 to 12 cycles. TCRdb reprocessed the 5' RACE reads with MiXCR, giving one entry per CDR3 protein. The sample lists hundreds of thousands of distinct CDR3 sequences; approximately 29% were seen once. Sample: blood. Receptors were obtained from a woman aged 80 or over in good health.

The V call is TRBV20-1, the J call TRBJ2-4; D not certain. The J call is uncertain, as TRBJ2-7 better fits the DNA end. The CDR3 is 11 amino acids. The germline gives CDR1 DFQATT, CDR2 SNEGSKA (reference sequence). CDR3 residues: CSALWGYEQYF. The CDR3 coding sequence is TGCAGTGCCTTATGGGGCTACGAGCAGTACTTC.

The chain couples TRBV2 to TRBJ1-4, with D maybe TRBD1 (6 bases). Trimming stripped 6 bases from V and 0 bases from J, with 11 bases between. The CDR3 is 15 amino acids. Germline values: CDR1 SNHLY, CDR2 FYNNEI. The CDR3 nucleotides are TGTGCCAGCAGGAAAGGGGGTGCAACTAATGAAAAACTGTTTTTT. Translating gives CASRKGGATNEKLFF.

This clonotype was picked up many times. The chain carries TRBV6-1 and TRBJ1-1, with a tentative D call TRBD1 (6 bases). Germline CDR1 reads MNHNS; CDR2 reads SASEGT. V was trimmed by 6 bases and J by 0 bases, leaving 11 bases between them. The CDR3 length is 14 residues. This chain's CDR3 is CASRRDTMNTEAFF. In nucleotides, the CDR3 is TGTGCCAGCAGGAGGGACACAATGAACACTGAAGCTTTCTTT.

The table lists this clonotype with many counts. The rearrangement uses TRBV3-1 and TRBJ2-7; TRBD2 matches 7 bases. CDR3 length: 16 residues. V was clipped by 0 bases and J by 3 bases; unmatched bases: 8. CDR1 is LGHDT, CDR2 YNNKEL, per germline (reference sequence). The CDR3 coding sequence is TGTGCCAGCAGCCAAGAGGGGGAGGGCAGGCTCTACGAGCAGTACTTC. Encoded protein: CASSQEGEGRLYEQYF.

This clonotype was counted a few times. The chain combines TRBV3-1 with TRBJ2-1, with TRBD1 identical over 10 bases. V was pared by 1 base and J by 4 bases, with 4 bases of the junction left unmatched. Per germline, CDR1 LGHDT and CDR2 YNNKEL (reference sequence). The CDR3 consists of 16 residues. The CDR3 DNA reads as TGTGCCAGCAGCCAAGGGGACAGGGGAGCTTACAATGAGCAGTTCTTC. It yields the protein CASSQGDRGAYNEQFF.

The sample holds a few counts of this clonotype. This chain links TRBV5-1 with TRBJ1-1; D not resolved. Looked up from germline, CDR1 is SGHRS and CDR2 is YFSETQ. The ends were cut back, 0 bases at V and 0 bases at J, with 6 bases in the middle. CDR3 length: 14 residues. The CDR3 spells CASSLEAMNTEAFF. DNA for the CDR3: TGCGCCAGCAGCTTGGAGGCCATGAACACTGAAGCTTTCTTT.

A note on this clonotype: This sequence may be a read error, since a much larger clone differs from it by one base. This chain links TRBV19 with TRBJ2-5; a possible D gene is TRBD2 (6 bases). The J call may be in error: the DNA end matches TRBJ2-7 better. Germline CDR1 and CDR2: LNHDA and SQIVND (reference sequence). This CDR3 spans 13 amino acids. The CDR3 here is CASSIKAGYEQYF. The CDR3 region has the DNA TGTGCCAGTAGTATAAAAGCGGGCTACGAGCAGTACTTC.

Points on this clonotype: The junction differs from germline at one of its ends, possibly a read error. The J gene is TRBJ2-3, the V gene TRBV12-3 or TRBV12-4, with unresolved D. The CDR3 runs to 12 residues. The chain's CDR3 is CASSLGRDAQYF. The CDR3 DNA is TGTGCCAGCAGTTTGGGCAGAGATGCGCAGTATTTT.

V gene TRBV2 combines with J gene TRBJ1-5, with TRBD1 matching over 11 bases. This CDR3 has 15 residues. The germline gives CDR1 SNHLY, CDR2 FYNNEI. V gave up 9 bases and J gave up 1 base; unmatched junction bases: 5. The CDR3 DNA reads as TGTGCCAGTAACCGGGACAGGGGGAGCAATCAGCCCCAGCATTTT. Translation gives CASNRDRGSNQPQHF.

This clonotype occurred many times. The chain links TRBV7-8 to TRBJ2-4; TRBD2 matches at 8 bases. Germline trimming cut 1 base from V and 6 bases from J; bases unmatched to any gene: 11. Germline loops: CDR1 SGHVS, CDR2 FQNEAQ. CDR3 length equals 17 residues. The CDR3 reads CASSLGGGGGFTNIQYF. CDR3 sequence (DNA): TGTGCCAGCAGCTTAGGAGGCGGCGGGGGGTTCACAAACATTCAGTACTTC. The full variable domain, with the rest looked up from reference TRBV7-8 and TRBJ2-4, is GAGVSQSPRYKVAKRGQDVALRCDPISGHVSLFWYQQALGQGPEFLTYFQNEAQLDKSGLPSDRFFAERPEGSVSTLKIQRTQQEDSAVYLCASSLGGGGGFTNIQYFGAGTRLSVL.